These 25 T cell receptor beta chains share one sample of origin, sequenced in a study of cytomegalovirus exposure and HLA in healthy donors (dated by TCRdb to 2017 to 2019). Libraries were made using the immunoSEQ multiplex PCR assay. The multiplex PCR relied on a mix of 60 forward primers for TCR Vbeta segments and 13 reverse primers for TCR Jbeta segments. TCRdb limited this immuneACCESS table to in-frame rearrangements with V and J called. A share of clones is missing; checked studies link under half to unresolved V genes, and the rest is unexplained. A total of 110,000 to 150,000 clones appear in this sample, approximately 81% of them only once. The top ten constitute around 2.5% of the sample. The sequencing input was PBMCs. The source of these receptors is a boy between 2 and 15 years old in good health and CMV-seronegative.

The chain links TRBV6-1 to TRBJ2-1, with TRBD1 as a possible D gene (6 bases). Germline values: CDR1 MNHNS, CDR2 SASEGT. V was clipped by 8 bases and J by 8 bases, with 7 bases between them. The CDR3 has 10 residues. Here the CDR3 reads CASGQYEQFF. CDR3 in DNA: TGTGCCAGCGGACAGTATGAGCAGTTCTTC.

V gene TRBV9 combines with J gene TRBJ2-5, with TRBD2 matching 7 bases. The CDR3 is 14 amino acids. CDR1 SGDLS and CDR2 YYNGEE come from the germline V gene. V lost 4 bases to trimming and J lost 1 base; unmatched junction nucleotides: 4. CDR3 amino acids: CASSPGGTQETQYF. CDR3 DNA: TGTGCCAGCAGCCCCGGGGGGACCCAAGAGACCCAGTACTTC.

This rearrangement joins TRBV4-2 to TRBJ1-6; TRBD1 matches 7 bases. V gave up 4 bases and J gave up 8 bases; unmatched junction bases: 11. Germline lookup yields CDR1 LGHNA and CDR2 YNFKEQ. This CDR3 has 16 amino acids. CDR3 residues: CASSLGVRGYDSPLHF. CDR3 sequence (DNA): TGTGCCAGCAGCCTTGGGGTCAGGGGGTATGATTCACCCCTCCACTTT.

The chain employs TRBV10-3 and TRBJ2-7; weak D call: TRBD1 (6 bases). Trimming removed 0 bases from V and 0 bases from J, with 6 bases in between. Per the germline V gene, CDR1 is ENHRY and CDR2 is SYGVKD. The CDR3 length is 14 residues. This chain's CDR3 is CAISESDSSYEQYF. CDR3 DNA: TGTGCCATCAGTGAGTCGGACAGCTCCTACGAGCAGTACTTC.

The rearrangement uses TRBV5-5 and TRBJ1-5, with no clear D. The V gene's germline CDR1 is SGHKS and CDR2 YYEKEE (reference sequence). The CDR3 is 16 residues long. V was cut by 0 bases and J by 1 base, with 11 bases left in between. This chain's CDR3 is CASSLAFSGSNQPQHF. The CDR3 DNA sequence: TGTGCCAGCAGCTTGGCGTTTTCGGGGAGCAATCAGCCCCAGCATTTT. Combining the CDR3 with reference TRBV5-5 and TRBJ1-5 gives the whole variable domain DAGVTQSPTHLIKTRGQQVTLRCSPISGHKSVSWYQQVLGQGPQFIFQYYEKEERGRGNFPDRFSARQFPNYSSELNVNALLLGDSALYLCASSLAFSGSNQPQHFGDGTRLSIL.

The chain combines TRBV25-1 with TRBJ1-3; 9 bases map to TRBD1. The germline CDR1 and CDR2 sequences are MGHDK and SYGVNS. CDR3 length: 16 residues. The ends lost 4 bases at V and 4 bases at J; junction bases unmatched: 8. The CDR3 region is CASSVTTGGSGNTIYF. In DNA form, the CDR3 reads TGTGCCAGCAGTGTAACAACAGGGGGCTCCGGAAACACCATATATTTT.

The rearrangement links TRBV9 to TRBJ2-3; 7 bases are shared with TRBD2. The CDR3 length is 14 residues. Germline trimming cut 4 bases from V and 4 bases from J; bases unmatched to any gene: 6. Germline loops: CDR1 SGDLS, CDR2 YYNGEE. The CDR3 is CASSPQRGPDTQYF. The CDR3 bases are TGTGCCAGCAGCCCCCAGCGGGGTCCAGATACGCAGTATTTT.

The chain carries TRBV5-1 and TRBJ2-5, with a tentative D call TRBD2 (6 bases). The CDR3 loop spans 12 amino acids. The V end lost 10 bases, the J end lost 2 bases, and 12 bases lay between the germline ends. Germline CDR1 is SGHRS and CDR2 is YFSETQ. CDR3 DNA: TGCGCCTGGCCCCGGGGGCAAGAGACCCAGTACTTC. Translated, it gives CAWPRGQETQYF.

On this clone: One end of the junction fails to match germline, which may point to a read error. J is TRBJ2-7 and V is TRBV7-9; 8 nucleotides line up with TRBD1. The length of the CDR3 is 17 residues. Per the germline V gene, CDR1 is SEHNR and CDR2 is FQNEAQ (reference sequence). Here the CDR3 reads CSSSISGTGLLGGEQYF. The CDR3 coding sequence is TGTTCCAGCAGCATATCCGGGACAGGTCTATTGGGGGGCGAGCAGTACTTC.

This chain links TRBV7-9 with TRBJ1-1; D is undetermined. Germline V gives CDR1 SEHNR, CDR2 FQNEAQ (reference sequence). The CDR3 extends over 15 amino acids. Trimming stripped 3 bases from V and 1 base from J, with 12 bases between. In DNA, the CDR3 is TGTGCCAGCAGCTTTATTGGCGGAGGGAACACTGAAGCTTTCTTT. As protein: CASSFIGGGNTEAFF.

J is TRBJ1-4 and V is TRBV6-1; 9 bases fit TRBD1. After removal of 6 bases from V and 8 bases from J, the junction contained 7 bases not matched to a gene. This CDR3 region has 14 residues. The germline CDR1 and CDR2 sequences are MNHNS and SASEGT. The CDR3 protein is CASRGQGQEEKLFF. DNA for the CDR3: TGTGCCAGCAGGGGACAGGGCCAAGAGGAAAAACTGTTTTTT.

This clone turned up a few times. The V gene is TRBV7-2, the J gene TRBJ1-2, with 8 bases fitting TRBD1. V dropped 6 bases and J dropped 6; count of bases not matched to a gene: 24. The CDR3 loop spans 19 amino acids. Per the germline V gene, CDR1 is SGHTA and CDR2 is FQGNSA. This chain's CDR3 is CASSEFFLDRARVGDGYTF. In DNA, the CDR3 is TGTGCCAGCAGTGAATTTTTCCTGGACAGGGCTAGGGTTGGGGATGGCTACACCTTC.

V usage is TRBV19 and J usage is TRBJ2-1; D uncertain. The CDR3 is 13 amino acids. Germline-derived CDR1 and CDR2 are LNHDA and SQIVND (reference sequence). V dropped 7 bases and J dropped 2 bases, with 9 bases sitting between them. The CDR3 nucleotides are TGTGCCAGTAACGAGAAGACCTACAATGAGCAGTTCTTC. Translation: CASNEKTYNEQFF. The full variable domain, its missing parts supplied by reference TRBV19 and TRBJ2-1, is DGGITQSPKYLFRKEGQNVTLSCEQNLNHDAMYWYRQDPGQGLRLIYYSQIVNDFQKGDIAEGYSVSREKKESFPLTVTSAQKNPTAFYLCASNEKTYNEQFFGPGTRLTVL.

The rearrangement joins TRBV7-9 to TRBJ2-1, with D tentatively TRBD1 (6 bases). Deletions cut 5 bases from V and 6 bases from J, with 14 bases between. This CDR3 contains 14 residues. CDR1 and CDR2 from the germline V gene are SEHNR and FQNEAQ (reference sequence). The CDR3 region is CASSPGGRRNEQFF. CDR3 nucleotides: TGTGCCAGCAGCCCTGGGGGCCGGCGCAATGAGCAGTTCTTC.

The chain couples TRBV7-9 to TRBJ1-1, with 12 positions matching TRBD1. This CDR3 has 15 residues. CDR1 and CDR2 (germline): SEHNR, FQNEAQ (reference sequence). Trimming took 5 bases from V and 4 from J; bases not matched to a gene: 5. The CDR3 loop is CASSERDRGRTEAFF. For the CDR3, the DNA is TGTGCCAGCAGCGAGAGGGACAGGGGGCGCACTGAAGCTTTCTTT. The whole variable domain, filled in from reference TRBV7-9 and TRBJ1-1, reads DTGVSQNPRHKITKRGQNVTFRCDPISEHNRLYWYRQTLGQGPEFLTYFQNEAQLEKSRLLSDRFSAERPKGSFSTLEIQRTEQGDSAMYLCASSERDRGRTEAFFGQGTRLTVV.

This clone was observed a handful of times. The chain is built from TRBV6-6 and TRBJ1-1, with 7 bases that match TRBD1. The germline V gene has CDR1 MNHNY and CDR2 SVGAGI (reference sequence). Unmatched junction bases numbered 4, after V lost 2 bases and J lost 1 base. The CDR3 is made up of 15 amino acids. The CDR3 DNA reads TGTGCCAGCAGTTACGGGCAGGGGGAGAACACTGAAGCTTTCTTT. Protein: CASSYGQGENTEAFF.

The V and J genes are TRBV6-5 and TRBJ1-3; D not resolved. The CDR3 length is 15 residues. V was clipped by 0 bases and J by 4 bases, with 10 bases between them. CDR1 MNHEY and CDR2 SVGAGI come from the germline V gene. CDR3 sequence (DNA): TGTGCCAGCAGTTACTCGCGATCATTAGGAAACACCATATATTTT. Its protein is CASSYSRSLGNTIYF.

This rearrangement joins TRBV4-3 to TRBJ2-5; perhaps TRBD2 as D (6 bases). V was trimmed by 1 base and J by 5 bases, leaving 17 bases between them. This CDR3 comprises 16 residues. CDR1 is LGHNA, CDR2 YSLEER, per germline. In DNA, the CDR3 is TGCGCCAGCAGCCAAGCGGGACTGGCTGGGTGGGAGACCCAGTACTTC. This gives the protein CASSQAGLAGWETQYF.

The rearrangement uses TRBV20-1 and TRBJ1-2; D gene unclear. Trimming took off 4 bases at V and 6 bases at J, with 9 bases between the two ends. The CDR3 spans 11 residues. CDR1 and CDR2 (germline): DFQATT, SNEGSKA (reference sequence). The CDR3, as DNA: TGCAGTGCTAAGACGGGAGATGGCTACACCTTC. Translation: CSAKTGDGYTF.

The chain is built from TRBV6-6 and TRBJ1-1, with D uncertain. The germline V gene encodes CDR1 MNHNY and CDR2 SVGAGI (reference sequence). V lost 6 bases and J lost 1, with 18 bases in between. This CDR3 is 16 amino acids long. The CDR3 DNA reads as TGTGCCAGCAGCTATTCCCCGAGAACCGCGAACACTGAAGCTTTCTTT. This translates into CASSYSPRTANTEAFF.

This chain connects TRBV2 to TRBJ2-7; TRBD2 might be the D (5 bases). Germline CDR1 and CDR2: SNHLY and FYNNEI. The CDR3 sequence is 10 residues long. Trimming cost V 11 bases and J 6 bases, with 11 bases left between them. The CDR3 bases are TGTGCCTGGGCGGCGGGCGAGCAGTACTTC. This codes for CAWAAGEQYF.

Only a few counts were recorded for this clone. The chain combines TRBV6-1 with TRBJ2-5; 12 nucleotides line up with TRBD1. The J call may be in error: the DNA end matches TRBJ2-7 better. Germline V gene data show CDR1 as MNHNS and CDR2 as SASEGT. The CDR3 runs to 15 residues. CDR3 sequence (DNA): TGTGCCAGCGGCGGGGGGACAGGGGGCTTCTACGAGCAGTACTTC. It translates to CASGGGTGGFYEQYF.

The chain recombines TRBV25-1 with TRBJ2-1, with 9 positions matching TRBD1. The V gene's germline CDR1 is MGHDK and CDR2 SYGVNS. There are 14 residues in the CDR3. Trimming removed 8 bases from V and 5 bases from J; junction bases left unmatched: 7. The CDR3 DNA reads TGTGCCAGCGTTGGACAGGGGAGGGACAATGAGCAGTTCTTC. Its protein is CASVGQGRDNEQFF.

The DNA of the CDR3 is TGTGCCAGCAGTCACCGGGACAGGGCACAAGAGACCCAGTACTTC. It is translated as CASSHRDRAQETQYF. V is TRBV6-5 and J is TRBJ2-5; 9 bases are a match to TRBD1. V trimming: 5 bases; J trimming: 2 bases; junction bases outside the gene matches: 6. This CDR3 is 15 amino acids long. From germline, CDR1 is MNHEY and CDR2 SVGAGI.

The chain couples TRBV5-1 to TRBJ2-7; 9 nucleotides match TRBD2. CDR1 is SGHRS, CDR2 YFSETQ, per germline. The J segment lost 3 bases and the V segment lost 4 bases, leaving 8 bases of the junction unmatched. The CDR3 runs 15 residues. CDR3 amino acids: CASSPPAGGDYEQYF. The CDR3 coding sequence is TGCGCCAGCAGCCCTCCCGCGGGGGGGGACTACGAGCAGTACTTC.